Here is one TCR beta chain with its context. This receptor's antigen is unknown. No qualities accompany the bases; no much larger clone lies one base away. The CDR3 regions of human TCRbeta chains were subjected to immunosequencing. Regarding the original processing steps: TCRs in the repertoires were matched against a reference library of SARS-CoV-2-specific TCRs that had been generated with the MIRA antigen-specificity platform. Breadth was defined as the fraction of unique TCRs that were SARS-CoV-2-associated, and depth was defined as the fraction of total T cells that were SARS-CoV-2-associated. Using the MIRA data, each spike-specific TCR was assigned both to the spike region to which the TCR was reactive and to a CD4 or CD8 class. Log10-transformed breadth and depth values were compared by one-way ANOVA with Sidak's multiple comparisons tests. Entries here come from immuneACCESS through TCRdb and include only in-frame sequences with V and J called. Some clones fail to appear in such tables; in the studies checked, an unresolved V gene covers under half of the shortfall, and the cause of the remainder is unknown. V, J and clone size are taken as reported in that table, and D and trimming were inferred from the DNA itself. This sample gives about 120,000 clones in total; 70% to 90% of them show up just once. Roughly 3.8% of the sample goes to the ten largest clones.

This sample stems from a study of T cell responses to AZD1222 COVID-19 vaccine (TCRdb year 2021). Study-wide context: A total of 230 to 250 trial participants underwent TCR sequencing, of whom about 200 had received two doses of AZD1222 and some 25 had received two doses of the MenACWY control vaccine. Enrollment into the trials was organized by age into subgroups of 18-55, 56-69 and 70-plus years, and those subgroups contained roughly 150, 30 and 60 TCR-sequenced participants, respectively.

The time point label, as the study defines it: baseline before first vaccination. The sample's treatment or condition, from its label and the paper: meningococcal conjugate vaccine given as trial control. The vaccinee samples were drawn from two UK trials, COV001 and COV002, one of which was a single-blind randomized controlled phase 2/3 trial testing AZD1222 (ChAdOx1 nCoV-19) in healthy adults. For TCRbeta chain sequencing, PBMC samples were collected from trial participants at day 0 and at day 28 after the second dose. Results the study describes overall, beyond this receptor: In the small 56-69-year group, the increase in depth fell short of significance, most likely because of low power. After two AZD1222 doses, both the breadth and the depth of spike-specific TCRs were significantly higher than at day 0 and than in MenACWY recipients. Nearly half of unique spike-specific TCRs reportedly recognized epitopes outside regions mutated in the B.1.351 and B.1.1.7 variants. Participants were mostly white British, with more females than males. The authors suggested clonal diversity may have been underestimated. The vaccine-associated CD4 TCRs covered the entire spike protein, and the dominant responses fell in regions 160-218 and 743-854. Because no samples from the day 14 peak response were available, repertoires could be characterized only after the peak T cell response. Only five or six AZD1222 recipients were SARS-CoV-2 seropositive at baseline, limiting conclusions about previously exposed vaccinees.

The source is an adult in good health. Source: peripheral blood, taken on day 0 of MenACWY control vaccination.

The bases are TGTGCCAGCAGCAAAGCTTATCCGGGGGCAGGGGTCTACGAGCAGTACTTC. The translation is CASSKAYPGAGVYEQYF. The sequence is built from TRBV21-1 and TRBJ2-7. TRBV21-1 is a pseudogene locus. The CDR3, cysteine through phenylalanine, is 17 amino acids long. The sequence is cut down to CDR3 DNA, 51 bases in frame from base 1.